The rows below give T cell receptor beta chains drawn from one sample of a study of metastatic and nonmetastatic thyroid tumors. Via MiXCR, TCRdb re-called the PCR reads. The sample lists 20,000 to 25,000 clones; about an eighth were seen once. Sequenced: blood. The receptors come from a female donor with papillary thyroid cancer or a benign thyroid nodule (not recorded which). Some clones in this sample may be carry-over from other donors' samples. Both conserved end residues are part of each CDR3. Each record gives: J gene, clone size, V gene, CDR3 length, D gene, CDR3 DNA, CDR3 protein. D genes are given only for firm matches. A clone size is listed for some rows: how often the clone was seen (once, few, many), or a class if it is expanded.

TRBJ1-6 | . | TRBV7-2 | 15 | . | TGTGCCAGCAGCTTAAAGACAAGTCAGAATTCACCCCTCCACTTT | CASSLKTSQNSPLHF
TRBJ2-3 | many | TRBV27 | 12 | TRBD2 | TGTGCCAGCAGTTCCATAGCGGGAAAGCAGTATTTT | CASSSIAGKQYF
TRBJ1-2 | many | TRBV6-1 | 12 | TRBD1 | TGTGCCAGCAGGACAGGGACCTATGGCTACACCTTC | CASRTGTYGYTF
TRBJ1-2 | many | TRBV7-9 | 13 | . | TGTGCCAGCAGCTCCGGTTCTAACTATGGCTACACCTTC | CASSSGSNYGYTF
TRBJ2-3 | many | TRBV20-1 | 13 | . | TGCAGTGCGAGCCCGGGGTTCACAGATACGCAGTATTTT | CSASPGFTDTQYF
TRBJ2-7 | many | TRBV4-3 | 15 | . | TGCGCCAGCAGCCAAGTGGGAGGACACCAATCTGAGCAGTACTTC | CASSQVGGHQSEQYF
TRBJ1-6 | many | TRBV6-4 | 15 | . | TGTGCCAGCAGGGAACTGGGCAGTTATAATTCACCCCTCCACTTT | CASRELGSYNSPLHF
TRBJ1-2 | many | TRBV27 | 14 | . | TGTGCCAGCAGCCCCTCTGGGGGCCGCGTTGGCTACACCTTC | CASSPSGGRVGYTF
TRBJ2-7 | . | TRBV4-1 | 15 | TRBD2 | TGCGCCAGCAGCCAAGAGGCGGGAGGGCCCTACGAGCAGTACTTC | CASSQEAGGPYEQYF
TRBJ2-1 | many | TRBV4-1 | 17 | TRBD2 | TGCGCCAGCAGCAGAACTAGCGGGAGGGGGGCGTACAATGAGCAGTTCTTC | CASSRTSGRGAYNEQFF
TRBJ2-5 | . | TRBV11-3 | 12 | . | TGTGCCAGAAGCGAGACCCAAGAGACGCAGTACTTC | CARSETQETQYF
TRBJ2-5 | . | TRBV11-1 | 15 | TRBD1 | TGTGCCAGCACCTCACTACAGGGGTTACAAGAGACCCAGTACTTC | CASTSLQGLQETQYF